This paragraph covers one TCR beta chain sequence. Antigen specificity is unknown. The data belong to a study of cytomegalovirus exposure and HLA in healthy donors. Whole-study context: The Caucasian-associated ancestry cluster contained 81% of the 398 genotyped donors. Notes on the study in general: CMV serostatus was the only immune exposure information that was available.

With 60 Vbeta and 13 Jbeta primers, the PCR was carried out. Libraries were prepared by immunoSEQ multiplex PCR; TCRdb keeps only in-frame clonotypes and omits some of them. This table has about 62,000 clones, more than 75% appearing once. V gave up 4 bases and J gave up 3 bases, with 10 bases separating them. This CDR3 comprises 14 residues. In germline, CDR1 is MDHEN, CDR2 SYDVKM. The chain recombines TRBV28 with TRBJ1-3; no firm D call. This sequence originates from a man aged 18-30 years in good health and CMV-seronegative. The sample consisted of PBMCs. The CDR3 coding sequence is TGTGCCAGCAGTTCACCTCGGGATGGAAACACCATATATTTT. This translates into CASSSPRDGNTIYF.